This T cell receptor (beta chain) stems from a study of shared clonotypes between healthy human individuals (dated by TCRdb to 2020 to 2022). Some background on the complete study: A couple of women and a few men aged 18 to 49 years were included in the cohort. For each donor, three plates each were used for CD4 naive and CD4 memory, two plates were used for CD8 naive, and one plate was used for CD8 memory. Libraries were prepared and TCR repertoires were sequenced by different laboratories using diverse techniques, in order to increase sequencing depth and limit assay-specific biases. To estimate repertoire size and how much clonotype sharing occurs between individuals, the study deeply sequenced the blood TCR repertoires of several healthy adults. Per donor, leukapheresis produced somewhere between about 0.9 and 9.5 billion PBMCs. General findings and caveats noted by the study authors: Clonotypes shared by all four sorted-subset donors showed higher generation probabilities than non-shared clonotypes. Estimated clonotype richness was generally larger for naive than for memory subsets. Sampling was restricted to blood, and TCR repertoires in tissues likely differ from the TCR repertoires found in blood. Sharing across a few donors was observed for around 4.8% of naive CD4, 3% to 4% of naive CD8, 2.3% of memory CD4, and about 0.4% of memory CD8 clonotypes. Because the study included only a small number of donors, the genetic and exposure-history diversity represented was limited. Pairwise subsampling led to the expectation that sequencing depth would affect the degree of clonotype sharing among donors. Rarefaction of sorted-subset datasets indicated incomplete sequencing despite the large sequencing depth.

The CDR3 spans 16 residues, from the cysteine through the phenylalanine. The DNA shown is the 48-base CDR3, in frame from base 1. CDR1 and CDR2, per the germline V gene, are SGDLS and YYNGEE. Ends trimmed: V by 2 bases, J by 2 bases; bases unmatched to a gene: 3. In the case of this clone: No antigen is known for it. No much larger clone is present one base from it, and per-base qualities are unavailable.

Using the deep immunoSEQ assay, multiplex PCR amplified TCR CDR3 regions from genomic DNA. Extracted genomic DNA from each cell subset was spread evenly across all wells of several immunoSEQ 96-well plates, with each plate serving as a replicate. For sorted subsets, each replicate PCR was loaded with 200 ng genomic DNA, equivalent to 25,000 to 35,000 T cell genomes. Purified libraries were quantified with a Qubit 3.0 fluorometer, sized on a Bioanalyzer 2100, and re-quantified with the KAPA Library Quantification kit. Every immunoSEQ 96-well plate was sequenced on a dedicated single-read 150-cycle Illumina NextSeq 550 flow cell. Concerning the study's data processing: Because only junctional sequences without quality scores were contained in the immunoSEQ output, filtering matching that applied to full-length reads could not be performed. To assign V/J genes and CDR3, sequences were annotated against IMGT germline references using PyIR, a Python wrapper for IgBLAST v1.9. Reads were filtered out if the reads had weak V/J assignments (E-value above 1e-6), no CDR3, stop codons, out-of-frame junctions, or ambiguous translated residues. V3J clonotypes were defined as sequences sharing the same inferred V gene, J gene, and CDR3 amino acid sequence. Percentage overlap between repertoires was computed as shared unique clonotypes divided by the size of the smaller repertoire. Richness of each repertoire was evaluated using RTK rarefaction, the Chao1 estimator, and Recon v2.1 estimates of unobserved clonotypes. Generation probabilities for all TCRbeta clonotypes obtained by the gDNA method from several donors were computed using OLGA. The table comes from immuneACCESS by way of TCRdb, which keeps in-frame sequences with V and J called. Part of the clones is missing from these tables; in studies checked, under half for an unresolved V gene and the rest for unknown reasons. The V and J calls and clone size were taken over from that table, and D and trimming were inferred from the DNA. Counted in this sample were under 850,000 clones; approximately 92% of them appeared once. Approximately 25% of the sample lies in the top ten.

For the CD8 naive samples, CD45RO-negative cells were positively selected for CCR7, yielding a CD45RA+CCR7+ population from which TemRA cells were excluded. The donors were healthy, HIV-negative adults with no recently reported acute infections or vaccinations. Every donor was a Caucasian adult living in Nashville, Tennessee, USA. Blood was collected by leukapheresis, and PBMCs were isolated by Ficoll-Histopaque density gradient centrifugation and then cryopreserved in liquid nitrogen vapor phase. Analytical flow cytometry was used to check the purity and quantity of each magnetically sorted T cell population. Each sorted fraction had its genomic DNA isolated and then quantified by UV absorbance on a Nanodrop 2000c.

What was sequenced was naive CD8+ T cells sorted from blood. Read against the paper, the sample's cell subset or site label means: CD45RA+CCR7+. This sequence was found in a man aged 30-40 years in good health. The chain is encoded by TRBV9 joined to TRBJ2-3; 12 nucleotides in the junction match TRBD2. Read as DNA, the sequence is TGTGCCAGCAGCGTGACTAGCGGGAGCGCCACAGATACGCAGTATTTT. It encodes CASSVTSGSATDTQYF.